Detailed here is one T cell receptor (beta chain). No antigen is known for it. The sample belongs to a study of OX40 agonist ivuxolimab in advanced cancers. Study-level findings and limits: Expanded clones were, on average, more numerous among CD8+ T cells than CD4+.

V gave up 0 bases and J gave up 2 bases; unmatched junction bases: 15. From germline, CDR1 is GTSNPN and CDR2 SVGIG (reference sequence). This CDR3 has 18 residues. Method: immunoSEQ multiplex PCR; TCRdb's copy keeps in-frame clones and lacks some. The sample contains about 110,000 clones, 90% of which appear only once. The receptor's source is an adult with an advanced solid tumor such as melanoma, head and neck, liver or kidney cancer. This rearrangement joins TRBV30 to TRBJ2-7; TRBD1 matches 8 bases. Sequencing was performed on CD4+ or CD8+ T cells sorted from blood, taken in a trial of the OX40 agonist ivuxolimab. CDR3 sequence (DNA): TGTGCCTGGAGTGTTCGTGGGTTCGACAGGGGTTCCCCCTACGAGCAGTACTTC. Its protein product is CAWSVRGFDRGSPYEQYF.